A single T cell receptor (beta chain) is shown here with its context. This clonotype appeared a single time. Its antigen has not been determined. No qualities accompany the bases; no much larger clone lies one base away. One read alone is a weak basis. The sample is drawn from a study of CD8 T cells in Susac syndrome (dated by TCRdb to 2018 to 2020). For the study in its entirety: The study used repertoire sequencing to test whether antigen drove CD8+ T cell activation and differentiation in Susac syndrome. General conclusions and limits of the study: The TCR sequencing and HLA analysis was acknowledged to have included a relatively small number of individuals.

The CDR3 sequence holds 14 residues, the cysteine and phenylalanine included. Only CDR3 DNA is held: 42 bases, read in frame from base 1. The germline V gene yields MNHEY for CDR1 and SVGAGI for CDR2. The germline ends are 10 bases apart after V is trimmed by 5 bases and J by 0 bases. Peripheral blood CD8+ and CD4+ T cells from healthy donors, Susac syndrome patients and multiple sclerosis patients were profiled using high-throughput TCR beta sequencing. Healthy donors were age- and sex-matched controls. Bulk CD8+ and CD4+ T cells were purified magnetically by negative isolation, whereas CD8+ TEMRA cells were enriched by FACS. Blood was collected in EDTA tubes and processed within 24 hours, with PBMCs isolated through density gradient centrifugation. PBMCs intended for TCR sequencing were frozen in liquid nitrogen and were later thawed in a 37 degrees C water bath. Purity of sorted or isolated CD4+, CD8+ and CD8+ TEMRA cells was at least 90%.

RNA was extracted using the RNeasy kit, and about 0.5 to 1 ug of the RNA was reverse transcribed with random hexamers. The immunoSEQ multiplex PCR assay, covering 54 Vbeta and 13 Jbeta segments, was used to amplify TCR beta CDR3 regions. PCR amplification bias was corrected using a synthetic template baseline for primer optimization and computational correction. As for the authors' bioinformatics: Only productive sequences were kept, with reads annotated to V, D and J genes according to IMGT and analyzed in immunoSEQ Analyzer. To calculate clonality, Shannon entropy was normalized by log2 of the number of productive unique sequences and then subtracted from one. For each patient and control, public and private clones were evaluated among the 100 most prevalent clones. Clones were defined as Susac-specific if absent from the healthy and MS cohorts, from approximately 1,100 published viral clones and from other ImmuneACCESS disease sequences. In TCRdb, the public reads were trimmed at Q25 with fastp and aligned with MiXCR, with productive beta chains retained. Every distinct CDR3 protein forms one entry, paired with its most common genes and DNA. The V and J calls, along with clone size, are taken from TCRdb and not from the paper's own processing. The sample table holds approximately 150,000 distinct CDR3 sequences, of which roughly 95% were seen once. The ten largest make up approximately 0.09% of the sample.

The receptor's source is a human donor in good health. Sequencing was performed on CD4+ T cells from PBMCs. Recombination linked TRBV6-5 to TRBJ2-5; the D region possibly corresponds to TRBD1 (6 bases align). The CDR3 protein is CASSPRDNQETQYF. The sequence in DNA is TGTGCCAGCAGTCCCCGGGACAACCAAGAGACCCAGTACTTC.